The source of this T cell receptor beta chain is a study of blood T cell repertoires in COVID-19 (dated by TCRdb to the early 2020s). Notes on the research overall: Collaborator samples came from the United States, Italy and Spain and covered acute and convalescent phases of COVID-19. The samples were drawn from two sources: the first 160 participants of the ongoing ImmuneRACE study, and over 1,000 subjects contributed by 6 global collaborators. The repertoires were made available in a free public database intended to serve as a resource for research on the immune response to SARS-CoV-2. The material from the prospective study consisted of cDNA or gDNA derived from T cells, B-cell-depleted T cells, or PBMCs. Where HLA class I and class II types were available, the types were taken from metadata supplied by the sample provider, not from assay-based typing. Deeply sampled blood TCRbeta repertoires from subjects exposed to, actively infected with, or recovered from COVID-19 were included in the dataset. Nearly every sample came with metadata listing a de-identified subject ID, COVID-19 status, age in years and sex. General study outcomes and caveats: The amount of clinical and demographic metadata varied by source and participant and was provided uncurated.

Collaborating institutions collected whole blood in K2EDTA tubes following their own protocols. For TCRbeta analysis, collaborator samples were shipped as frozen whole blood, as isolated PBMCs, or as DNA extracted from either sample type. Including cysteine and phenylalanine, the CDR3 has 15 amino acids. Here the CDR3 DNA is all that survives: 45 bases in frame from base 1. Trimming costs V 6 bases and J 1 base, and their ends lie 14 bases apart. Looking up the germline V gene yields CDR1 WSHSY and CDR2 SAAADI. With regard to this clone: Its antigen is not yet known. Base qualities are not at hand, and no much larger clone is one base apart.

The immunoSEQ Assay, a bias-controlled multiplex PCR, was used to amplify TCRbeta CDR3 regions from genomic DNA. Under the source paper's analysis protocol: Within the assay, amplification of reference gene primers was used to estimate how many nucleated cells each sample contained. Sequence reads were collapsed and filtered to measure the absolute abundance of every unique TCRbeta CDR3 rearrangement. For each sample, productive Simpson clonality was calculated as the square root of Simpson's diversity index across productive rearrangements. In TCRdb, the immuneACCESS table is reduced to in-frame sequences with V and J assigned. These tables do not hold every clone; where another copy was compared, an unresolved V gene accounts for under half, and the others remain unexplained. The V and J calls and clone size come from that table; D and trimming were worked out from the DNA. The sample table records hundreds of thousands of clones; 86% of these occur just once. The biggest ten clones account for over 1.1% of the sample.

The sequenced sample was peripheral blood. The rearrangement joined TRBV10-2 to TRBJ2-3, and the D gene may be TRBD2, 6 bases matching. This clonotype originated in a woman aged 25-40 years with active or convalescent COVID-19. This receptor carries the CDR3 CASSATSPRTDTQYF. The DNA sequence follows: TGCGCCAGCAGCGCGACTAGTCCCCGCACAGATACGCAGTATTTT.